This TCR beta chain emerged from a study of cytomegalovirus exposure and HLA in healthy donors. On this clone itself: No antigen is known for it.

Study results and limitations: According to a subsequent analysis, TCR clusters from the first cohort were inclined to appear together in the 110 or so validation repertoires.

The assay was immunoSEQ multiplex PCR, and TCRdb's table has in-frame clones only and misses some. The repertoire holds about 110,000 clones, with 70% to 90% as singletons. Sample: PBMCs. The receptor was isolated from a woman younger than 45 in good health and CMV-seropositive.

CDR3 region: CASSLRVSSGGAPDTQYF. In nucleotides, the CDR3 is TGTGCCAGCAGTTTGAGGGTGTCTAGCGGGGGGGCCCCAGATACGCAGTATTTT. The V gene is TRBV27, the J gene TRBJ2-3, with 12 bases aligning to TRBD2. Germline lookup yields CDR1 MNHEY and CDR2 SMNVEV (reference sequence). The CDR3 runs to 18 residues. The V gene end was trimmed by 3 bases and the J gene end by 4 bases; junction bases not matched to a gene: 11.